This T cell receptor (beta chain) stems from a study of blood T cell repertoires in COVID-19. Turning to the study itself: Sources were T cells, B-cell-depleted T cells, or PBMCs; the material itself was cDNA or gDNA.

Looked up from germline, CDR1 is GTSNPN and CDR2 is SVGIG (reference sequence). The CDR3 sequence is 17 residues long. V lost 2 bases, J lost 0 bases, and 10 bases stayed unmatched. The data were produced by immunoSEQ multiplex PCR, yet TCRdb's version contains in-frame clones alone and is incomplete. The table includes 60,000 to 85,000 clones, 80% detected once. The gene calls are TRBV30 and TRBJ1-1; 9 nucleotides agree with TRBD1. Sequencing was carried out using peripheral blood. This TCR derives from a man between 65 and 80 years old who had recovered from COVID-19. This CDR3 reads CAWSLKGQGLMNTEAFF. Written as DNA, the CDR3 is TGTGCCTGGAGTCTGAAGGGACAGGGACTAATGAACACTGAAGCTTTCTTT.